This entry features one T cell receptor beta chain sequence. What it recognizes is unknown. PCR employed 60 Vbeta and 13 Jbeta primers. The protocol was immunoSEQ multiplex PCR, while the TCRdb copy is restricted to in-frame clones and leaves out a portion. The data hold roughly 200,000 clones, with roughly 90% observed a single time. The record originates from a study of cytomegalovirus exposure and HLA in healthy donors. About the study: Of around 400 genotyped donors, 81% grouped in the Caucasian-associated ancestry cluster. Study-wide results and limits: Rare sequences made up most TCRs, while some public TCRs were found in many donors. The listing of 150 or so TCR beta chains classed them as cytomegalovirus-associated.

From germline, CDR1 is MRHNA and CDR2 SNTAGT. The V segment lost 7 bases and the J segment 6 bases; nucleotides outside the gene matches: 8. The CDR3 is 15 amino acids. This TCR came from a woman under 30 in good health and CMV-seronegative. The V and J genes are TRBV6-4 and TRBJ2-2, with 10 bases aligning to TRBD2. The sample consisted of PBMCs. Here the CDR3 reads CASKWLAGEAGELFF. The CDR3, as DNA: TGTGCCAGCAAGTGGCTAGCGGGAGAAGCCGGGGAGCTGTTTTTT.